The rows below give T cell receptor beta chains drawn from one sample of a study of CD4 T cells in lung cancer. Method: immunoSEQ multiplex PCR; TCRdb's copy keeps in-frame clones and lacks some. The table has about 4,800 clones, around 70% seen once. Sequencing used lung tumor tissue. Source of these receptors: a man in his fifties or sixties with non-small cell lung cancer. CDR3s include the opening cysteine and the closing phenylalanine or tryptophan. The order of the fields is V gene, clone size, D gene, J gene, CDR3 DNA, CDR3 protein. A D gene is named only where the DNA matches it firmly. Only some rows state a clone size, as once, few, many or a class for expanded clones.

>TRBV28|-|-|TRBJ2-4
TGTGCCAGCAGTCGAACCCGACTGGGCAGGGACATTCAGTACTTC
CASSRTRLGRDIQYF
>TRBV5-1|once|-|TRBJ2-7
TGCGCCAGCAGCTTGGCCCCGGGAGATCAATACGAGCAGTACTTC
CASSLAPGDQYEQYF
>TRBV27|-|-|TRBJ2-7
TGTGCCAGCAGTTTATCGAGAGCGGTAACCTTGGAGCAGTACTTC
CASSLSRAVTLEQYF
>TRBV6-1|-|-|TRBJ2-2
TGTGCCAGCCAAAGGGGCGGGGAGCTGTTTTTT
CASQRGGELFF
>TRBV4-1|few|TRBD2|TRBJ2-7
TGCGCCAGCAGCCAAGACGCCAGCGGGAGCTCCTACGAGCAGTACTTC
CASSQDASGSSYEQYF
>TRBV19|few|-|TRBJ1-1
TGTGCCAGTAGACTCGGGGTTGAAAGGACTGAAGCTTTCTTT
CASRLGVERTEAFF
>TRBV29-1|-|TRBD2|TRBJ2-1
TGCAGCGTTGAGGGACTAGCGGGAGGCGAGCAGTTCTTC
CSVEGLAGGEQFF
>TRBV7-3|-|TRBD1|TRBJ2-1
TGTGCCAGCAGCTTATTCGGGACAGGGAACAATGAGCAGTTCTTC
CASSLFGTGNNEQFF
>TRBV6-4|-|TRBD1|TRBJ2-1
TGTGCCAGCAGTGACTCAACAGGGGGCAATGAGCAGTTCTTC
CASSDSTGGNEQFF
>TRBV25-1|-|TRBD2|TRBJ2-1
TGTGCCAGCAGTGAATCTGGCGGGAGGGCCCTTGAGCAGTTCTTC
CASSESGGRALEQFF
>TRBV19|-|TRBD1|TRBJ1-5
TGTGCCAGTATCTGGACAGGGGCGAATAGCAATCAGCCCCAGCATTTT
CASIWTGANSNQPQHF
>TRBV19|-|-|TRBJ2-1
TGTGCCAGTAGTCGGGACTCTAACAATGAGCAGTTCTTC
CASSRDSNNEQFF
>TRBV11-2|-|TRBD2|TRBJ2-3
TGTGCCAGCAGCCCTAGCGGGACTAGCACAGATACGCAGTATTTT
CASSPSGTSTDTQYF
>TRBV28|-|-|TRBJ1-2
TGTGCCAGCAGTTCGAGGAACTATGGCTACACCTTC
CASSSRNYGYTF
>TRBV6-5|-|-|TRBJ2-1
TGTGCCAGCAGTTACTCGAATGAAGCTGAGCAGTTCTTC
CASSYSNEAEQFF
>TRBV19|-|TRBD2|TRBJ2-3
TGTGCCAGTAGTGATCAGCGGGAGGGCACAGATACGCAGTATTTT
CASSDQREGTDTQYF
>TRBV2|-|TRBD1|TRBJ2-7
TGTGCCAGCAGTTTCCCTCTAAACAGGGGTGAGCAGTACTTC
CASSFPLNRGEQYF
>TRBV7-9|-|-|TRBJ2-1
TGTGCCAGCAGTCCTAAAGAGGTAGCGGCCTCCTACAATGAGCAGTTCTTC
CASSPKEVAASYNEQFF
>TRBV28|-|TRBD1|TRBJ1-2
TGTGCCAGCAGCGGACCGACAGGGAACTATGGCTACACCTTC
CASSGPTGNYGYTF
>TRBV5-1|-|-|TRBJ2-1
TGCGCCAGCAGCGACCGGGACAACTCCTACAATGAGCAGTTCTTC
CASSDRDNSYNEQFF
>TRBV15|few|-|TRBJ2-1
TGTGCCACCAGCAGAGATCTCTTCAATGAGCAGTTCTTC
CATSRDLFNEQFF
>TRBV9|-|TRBD2|TRBJ2-1
TGTGCCAGCAGTTCGACACTAGCGGGGTACAATGAGCAGTTCTTC
CASSSTLAGYNEQFF
>TRBV19|-|TRBD2|TRBJ2-2
TGTGCCAGTAGTAGGACTAGTCTCGGGGAGCTGTTTTTT
CASSRTSLGELFF
>TRBV18|medium-sized|TRBD2|TRBJ2-1
TGTGCCAGCTCACACGGGACTAGCGGGAGGGGGAACTACAATGAGCAGTTCTTC
CASSHGTSGRGNYNEQFF
>TRBV10-3|-|-|TRBJ2-1
TGTGCCACTCAGGGTTTCTCCTACAATGAGCAGTTCTTC
CATQGFSYNEQFF
>TRBV7-7|-|-|TRBJ2-5
TGTGCCAGCAGCTTTCAAAGAGGCTGGCAAGAGACCCAGTACTTC
CASSFQRGWQETQYF
>TRBV6-1|-|TRBD1|TRBJ2-7
TGTGCCAGCAGTGTGCGGACAGGGGTGTACGAGCAGTACTTC
CASSVRTGVYEQYF
>TRBV5-1|-|TRBD2|TRBJ2-3
TGCGCCAGCAGCGGATTAGCGGGAGGAAGGACAGATACGCAGTATTTT
CASSGLAGGRTDTQYF
>TRBV5-6|-|TRBD1|TRBJ2-6
TGTGCCAGCAGCGGCCGGCCGACAGGGATGGGGGCCAACGTCCTGACTTTC
CASSGRPTGMGANVLTF
>TRBV6-5|-|-|TRBJ2-1
TGTGCCAGCAGTCTAGTGGGGGCTGAGCAGTTCTTC
CASSLVGAEQFF
>TRBV5-6|-|TRBD2|TRBJ2-3
TGTGCCAGCAGCCCGGGACTAGCGGGACTCACAGATACGCAGTATTTT
CASSPGLAGLTDTQYF
>TRBV2|once|TRBD2|TRBJ2-3
TGTGCCAGCAGTGATCGACTAGCGACTAGCACAGATACGCAGTATTTT
CASSDRLATSTDTQYF
>TRBV6-1|-|-|TRBJ1-1
TGTGCCTCACGTCCGGGGTCGAACACTGAAGCTTTCTTT
CASRPGSNTEAFF
>TRBV11-3|few|-|TRBJ2-1
TGTGCCAGCAGCTCCCCAAACTCCCATGAGCAGTTCTTC
CASSSPNSHEQFF
>TRBV7-8|-|TRBD2|TRBJ2-1
TGTGCCAGCAGCTTCTCGGCGGGAGCGTCATACAATGAGCAGTTCTTC
CASSFSAGASYNEQFF
>TRBV5-1|-|-|TRBJ1-1
TGCGCCAGCAGCTTGGTACAGGGTGAAGCTTTCTTT
CASSLVQGEAFF
>TRBV2|few|-|TRBJ2-7
TGTGCCAGCAGTGGAGGACTGCTAGCGTACGAGCAGTACTTC
CASSGGLLAYEQYF
>TRBV7-2|-|TRBD2|TRBJ2-4
TGTGCCAGCAGCCAGGGACTAGCGGACCTTGGGAACATTCAGTACTTC
CASSQGLADLGNIQYF
>TRBV6-4|-|-|TRBJ1-4
TGTGCCAGCAGTGACCCGCCCCCACAGAGTTATAATGAAAAACTGTTTTTT
CASSDPPPQSYNEKLFF
>TRBV28|once|TRBD1|TRBJ2-7
TGTGCCAGCAGTTTCATAGCCAGGGGGCTATACGAGCAGTACTTC
CASSFIARGLYEQYF
>TRBV29-1|-|-|TRBJ2-5
TGCAGCACCAAGGAGACAGTGCCAGCGGAGACCCAGTACTTC
CSTKETVPAETQYF
>TRBV14|-|-|TRBJ2-1
TGTGCCAGCAGGAAAGGAGGAAGTGAGCAGTTCTTC
CASRKGGSEQFF
>TRBV6-5|few|-|TRBJ1-2
TGTGCCAGCAGCACCGATCTTGACAGGTTCTATGGCTACACCTTC
CASSTDLDRFYGYTF
>TRBV30|-|-|TRBJ2-1
TGTGCCTGGAGTATGAGGGAAACAAGGCAGTTCTTC
CAWSMRETRQFF
>TRBV5-4|-|-|TRBJ2-5
TGTGCCAGCAGCCCAGGGACACAACAAGAGACCCAGTACTTC
CASSPGTQQETQYF
>TRBV11-3|few|TRBD2|TRBJ2-3
TGTGCCAGCAGCCGTCTAGCGGCTAGCACAGATACGCAGTATTTT
CASSRLAASTDTQYF
>TRBV6-5|once|-|TRBJ2-5
TGTGCCAGCACCTACTCCCAGGGGTTAGAGACCCAGTACTTC
CASTYSQGLETQYF
>TRBV6-5|-|-|TRBJ1-2
TGTGCCAGCAGTAAAATAGGTCAGGGGAGCTACACCTTC
CASSKIGQGSYTF
>TRBV5-1|-|TRBD2|TRBJ2-2
TGCGCCAGCAGCTTGCGCGGGAGCGGGAGGTTGGACACCGGGGAGCTGTTTTTT
CASSLRGSGRLDTGELFF